The 9 T cell receptor beta chains listed next were all sequenced from one sample in a study of blood T cell repertoires in COVID-19. Generated by immunoSEQ multiplex PCR, the TCRdb table keeps only in-frame clones and is missing some. Among 150,000 or so clones listed, around 84% were seen once. The sequencing sample was made of peripheral blood. The receptors were sampled from a man between 60 and 70 years old with COVID-19, enrolled during active disease.

The chain couples TRBV29-1 to TRBJ2-1, with a possible D match to TRBD2 (5 bases). V was cut by 4 bases and J by 0 bases, with 10 bases left in between. The V gene's germline CDR1 is SQVTM and CDR2 ANQGSEA. CDR3 length: 14 amino acids. Here the CDR3 DNA reads TGCAGCGTTGTAGGAGCGGTCTCCTACAATGAGCAGTTCTTC. This encodes CSVVGAVSYNEQFF.

The V and J genes are TRBV7-6 and TRBJ2-5; no firm D call. From germline, CDR1 is SGHVS and CDR2 FNYEAQ. The germline V and J ends were trimmed by 0 bases and 4 bases, with 6 bases remaining between them. The CDR3 is made up of 13 amino acids. CDR3 protein: CASSLAGRETQYF. Written as DNA, the CDR3 is TGTGCCAGCAGCTTAGCGGGCCGAGAGACCCAGTACTTC.

The chain links TRBV7-3 to TRBJ1-2; D may be TRBD1 (5 bases). Germline CDR1 SGHTA, CDR2 FQGTGA. Deletions cut 5 bases from V and 8 bases from J, with 15 bases between. This CDR3 has 13 residues. The CDR3 sequence is CASSQQEGYGYTF. DNA of the CDR3: TGTGCCAGCAGCCAACAGGAAGGCTACGGCTACACCTTC. Looking up the rest from reference TRBV7-3 and TRBJ1-2 gives the full variable domain: GAGVSQTPSNKVTEKGKYVELRCDPISGHTALYWYRQSLGQGPEFLIYFQGTGAADDSGLPNDRFFAVRPEGSVSTLKIQRTERGDSAVYLCASSQQEGYGYTFGSGTRLTVV.

The chain uses TRBV19 and TRBJ2-1; 7 bases agree with TRBD1. The germline V gene encodes CDR1 LNHDA and CDR2 SQIVND (reference sequence). Losses at the gene ends were 6 bases for V and 0 bases for J; bases not matched to a gene: 5. This CDR3 contains 15 residues. This CDR3 is CASSIQGSSYNEQFF. In DNA, the CDR3 is TGTGCCAGTAGCATACAGGGGAGCTCCTACAATGAGCAGTTCTTC.

The rearrangement joins TRBV6-6 to TRBJ1-2; TRBD1 matches 11 bases. The V and J ends lost 5 bases and 4 bases, in that order; junction bases with no gene match: 3. The germline CDR1 and CDR2 sequences are MNHNY and SVGAGI (reference sequence). The CDR3 has 14 amino acids. CDR3 region: CASSRTGGLYGYTF. The CDR3 DNA is TGTGCCAGCAGTCGGACAGGGGGCCTCTATGGCTACACCTTC.

The gene calls are TRBV7-9 and TRBJ2-5, with D perhaps matching TRBD1 (5 bases). This CDR3 is built from 15 residues. CDR1 is SEHNR, CDR2 FQNEAQ, per germline (reference sequence). The V end lost 3 bases, the J end lost 4 bases, and 15 bases lay between the germline ends. CDR3 in amino acids: CASSFASVGAETQYF. The CDR3 nucleotides are TGTGCCAGCAGCTTCGCCTCGGTAGGGGCAGAGACCCAGTACTTC.

In its sample, this clone was seen once. For the CDR3, the DNA is TGTGCCAGCAGCCCAGCCCCGGCTTTACAGGACAATCAGCCCCAGCATTTT. Protein: CASSPAPALQDNQPQHF. The chain is built from TRBV7-8 and TRBJ1-5, with a weak D call TRBD1 (5 bases). The V gene's germline CDR1 is SGHVS and CDR2 FQNEAQ. Trimming left V 5 bases short and J 3 bases short, with 20 bases between. The CDR3 contains 17 residues.

The chain employs TRBV5-1 and TRBJ1-4, with D possibly TRBD1 on 5 matching bases. Germline lookup yields CDR1 SGHRS and CDR2 YFSETQ. The length of the CDR3 is 14 residues. V gave up 0 bases and J gave up 8 bases, with 11 bases separating them. CDR3: CASSLEGRGEKLFF. The DNA of the CDR3 is TGCGCCAGCAGCTTGGAGGGAAGGGGCGAAAAACTGTTTTTT.

The table lists this clone with a count of one. The chain is built from TRBV7-8 and TRBJ2-3; D is unclear. V dropped 0 bases and J dropped 0 bases, with 7 bases sitting between them. The CDR3 spans 15 residues. Looked up from germline, CDR1 is SGHVS and CDR2 is FQNEAQ. CDR3 bases: TGTGCCAGCAGCTTAGCGGAGCTAAGCACAGATACGCAGTATTTT. It codes for CASSLAELSTDTQYF.